A selection of T cell receptor beta chains follows, all from one sample in a study of blood T cell repertoires in COVID-19. The data were produced by immunoSEQ multiplex PCR, yet TCRdb's version contains in-frame clones alone and is incomplete. The profile covers more than 200,000 clones, with 87% appearing a single time and around 6% taken by the ten largest. Sequenced input: PBMCs or T cells enriched from blood (not recorded which). The receptors shown here come from a woman aged 30 to 39 with acute COVID-19. Both conserved end residues are part of each CDR3. The D gene is left open where the match is weak. The listing skips clone size in some rows; elsewhere it reads once, few, many or a size class.

TRBJ2-5 | TRBV2 | . | . | TGTGCCAGCATTGCGTCACAAGAGACCCAGTACTTC | CASIASQETQYF
TRBJ2-6 | TRBV19 | . | . | TGTGCCAGTACCGTCGGGACATCTGGGGCCAACGTCCTGACTTTC | CASTVGTSGANVLTF
TRBJ1-5 | TRBV7-2 | . | . | TGTGCCAGCACCATAGGACTTGATCAGCCCCAGCATTTT | CASTIGLDQPQHF
TRBJ2-7 | TRBV6-5 | . | TRBD1 | TGTGCCAGCATTCCCCTGGACAGGTTGGGCTCCGAGCAGTACTTC | CASIPLDRLGSEQYF
TRBJ1-1 | TRBV6-5 | . | . | TGTGCCAGCAGTTCCTGGGGGCCTGAAGCTTTCTTT | CASSSWGPEAFF
TRBJ1-1 | TRBV7-9 | once | . | TGTGCCAGCAGCTTCGATACAGTCACTGAAGCTTTCTTT | CASSFDTVTEAFF
TRBJ2-7 | TRBV15 | once | . | TGTGCCACCAGCGAGGCTCCGGCGAGCTCCTACGAGCAGTACTTC | CATSEAPASSYEQYF
TRBJ1-4 | TRBV28 | . | TRBD1 | TGTGCCAGCGCCACCCCGGGACAGGGGGCGGCTAATGAAAAACTGTTTTTT | CASATPGQGAANEKLFF
TRBJ1-5 | TRBV3-1/TRBV3-2 | once | . | TGTGCCAGCAGCCAAGGGCGGCACCAGCCCCAGCATTTT | CASSQGRHQPQHF
TRBJ1-5 | TRBV3-1/TRBV3-2 | . | . | TGTGCCAGCAGCCAAGACACCGTTTCGAGTCAGCCCCAGCATTTT | CASSQDTVSSQPQHF
TRBJ1-4 | TRBV5-1 | . | TRBD1 | TGCGCCAGCAGTATACCCCTTACAGGGGTTAATGAAAAACTGTTTTTT | CASSIPLTGVNEKLFF
TRBJ2-7 | TRBV2 | . | . | TGTGCCAGCAGTGAGGACAGAACGAACTCCTACGAGCAGTACTTC | CASSEDRTNSYEQYF
TRBJ1-2 | TRBV4-1 | few | . | TGCGCCAGCAGCCAAGACGCGGGAGGGAACTATGGCTACACCTTC | CASSQDAGGNYGYTF
TRBJ2-7 | TRBV10-1 | . | . | TGCGCCAGCAGGCGAACCTACGAGCAGTACTTC | CASRRTYEQYF
TRBJ2-1 | TRBV10-3 | . | TRBD2 | TGTGCCATCAGTGATTCAGCGGGAGGAACCTACAATGAGCAGTTCTTC | CAISDSAGGTYNEQFF
TRBJ2-7 | TRBV3-1/TRBV3-2 | . | TRBD1 | TGTGCCAGCAGCCAAGCCGGACAGGGGAGGAACGAGCAGTACTTC | CASSQAGQGRNEQYF
TRBJ2-7 | TRBV7-9 | . | . | TGTGCCAGCAGCTTTCGAGATACCTACGAGCAGTACTTC | CASSFRDTYEQYF
TRBJ2-7 | TRBV6-5 | . | . | TGTGCCAGCAGCGACGACACGGCCTACGAGCAGTACTTC | CASSDDTAYEQYF
TRBJ2-7 | TRBV28 | . | . | TGTGCCAGCAGTGATGCCGGGTACAGGGGGGGCTACGAGCAGTACTTC | CASSDAGYRGGYEQYF
TRBJ1-5 | TRBV27 | . | TRBD1 | TGTGCCAGCAGACCTGTTCACAGGGGTAGCAATCAGCCCCAGCATTTT | CASRPVHRGSNQPQHF
TRBJ2-1 | TRBV27 | once | . | TGTGCCAGCAGCCGGGGACAAAACTCCTACAATGATCAGTTCTTC | CASSRGQNSYNDQFF
TRBJ1-2 | TRBV5-1 | few | TRBD1 | TGCGCCAGCAGCTCCTTACCCGGGACAGATGGCTACACCTTC | CASSSLPGTDGYTF
TRBJ1-1 | TRBV7-9 | . | TRBD1 | TGTGCCAGCAGCTCCCCGACAGGGGAGAACACTGAAGCTTTCTTT | CASSSPTGENTEAFF
TRBJ2-7 | TRBV9 | . | . | TGTGCCAGCAGCGTAGAAGAGGGATACGAGCAGTACTTC | CASSVEEGYEQYF
TRBJ1-5 | TRBV21-1 | . | . | TGTGCCAGCGCGTTAGGGACATATAATCAGCCCCAGCATTTT | CASALGTYNQPQHF
TRBJ2-7 | TRBV19 | . | . | TGTGCCAGTAGTAAATCAGGGTCCTCCTACGAGCAGTACTTC | CASSKSGSSYEQYF
TRBJ2-1 | TRBV4-1 | . | TRBD2 | TGCGCCAGCAGCCAAGAAGGGACTAGCGGAAGCTACAATGAGCAGTTCTTC | CASSQEGTSGSYNEQFF
TRBJ2-2 | TRBV5-1 | . | . | TGCGCCAGCAGCTTGGTGCCACAGAACACCGGGGAGCTGTTTTTT | CASSLVPQNTGELFF
TRBJ1-5 | TRBV10-3 | few | TRBD1 | TGTGCCACCCCGGGGGACAGGGGTATTAATCAGCCCCAGCATTTT | CATPGDRGINQPQHF
TRBJ2-2 | TRBV19 | few | . | TGTGCCAGTATCCCCCAGGTGAACACCGGGGAGCTGTTTTTT | CASIPQVNTGELFF
TRBJ1-2 | TRBV28 | . | . | TGTGCCAGCAGCCGAACAGGGTTGGTATGGGGCTACACCTTC | CASSRTGLVWGYTF
TRBJ1-1 | TRBV5-6 | . | . | TGTGCCAGCAGCTTGGGGGGCGGCGACACTGAAGCTTTCTTT | CASSLGGGDTEAFF
TRBJ2-7 | TRBV28 | . | . | TGTGCCAGCAGTCAGAGGAACAGGGTGTACGAGCAGTACTTC | CASSQRNRVYEQYF
TRBJ1-1 | TRBV4-1 | . | . | TGCGCCAGCAGCCAAGATTATAGTGAAGCTTTCTTT | CASSQDYSEAFF
TRBJ2-1 | TRBV7-9 | . | . | TGTGCCAGCAGCTTTCGAGATAGGGGATACAATGAGCAGTTCTTC | CASSFRDRGYNEQFF
TRBJ2-2 | TRBV12-5 | . | . | TGTGCTAGTGGCCGGGGACAGAACACCGGGGAGCTGTTTTTT | CASGRGQNTGELFF
TRBJ1-3 | TRBV19 | . | . | TGTGCCAGTAGGCCACAGGGAGACTCTGGAAACACCATATATTTT | CASRPQGDSGNTIYF
TRBJ2-2 | TRBV3-1/TRBV3-2 | . | TRBD1 | TGTGCCAGCAGGGGGACAGGGACGAACACCGGGGAGCTGTTTTTT | CASRGTGTNTGELFF
TRBJ2-7 | TRBV29-1 | . | TRBD1 | TGCAGCGTTGAAGATGGGGACAGATCCTCGGAATTAGAGCAGTACTTC | CSVEDGDRSSELEQYF
TRBJ2-1 | TRBV14 | . | TRBD2 | TGTGCCAGCAGCCCTGGGACTAGCGGGGGGCATTTATACAATGAGCAGTTCTTC | CASSPGTSGGHLYNEQFF
TRBJ1-5 | TRBV9 | . | . | TGTGCCAGCAGCGTGGCGGGGGAGCAGCCCCAGCATTTT | CASSVAGEQPQHF
TRBJ2-2 | TRBV5-4 | . | TRBD1 | TGTGCCAGCAGCTTCGGACAGGGTGCCACCGGGGAGCTGTTTTTT | CASSFGQGATGELFF
TRBJ1-1 | TRBV18 | . | TRBD1 | TGTGCCAGCTCACTCCTGACAGGGGGCGAGCTAGGGCTGGTGAACACTGAAGCTTTCTTT | CASSLLTGGELGLVNTEAFF
TRBJ2-3 | TRBV10-3 | . | TRBD2 | TGTGCCATCAGTGAGGGGGCTAGCGGGGTCACAGATACGCAGTATTTT | CAISEGASGVTDTQYF
TRBJ2-7 | TRBV6-4 | . | . | TGTGCCAGCAGTGACTCGAGCCTCCAGGACAGCGTATCCTACGAGCAGTACTTC | CASSDSSLQDSVSYEQYF
TRBJ1-4 | TRBV2 | . | . | TGTGCCAGCAGTGAAAACAGAATTAATGAAAAACTGTTTTTT | CASSENRINEKLFF
TRBJ2-7 | TRBV2 | . | TRBD2 | TGTGCCAGCATCAGGCTAGCGGGCCCCTACGAGCAGTACTTC | CASIRLAGPYEQYF
TRBJ2-5 | TRBV11-2 | . | . | TGTGCCAGCAGCGAACAAGGAGGGTGGGAGACCCAGTACTTC | CASSEQGGWETQYF
TRBJ1-1 | TRBV9 | . | . | TGTGCCAGCAGCTTCCGGCGGGACACTGAAGCTTTCTTT | CASSFRRDTEAFF
TRBJ1-3 | TRBV25-1 | . | TRBD1 | TGTGCCAGCAGCCCGGGACAGGGGTGGGGAAACACCATATATTTT | CASSPGQGWGNTIYF
TRBJ2-7 | TRBV5-4 | . | TRBD1 | TGTGCCAGCAGCCCCGACAGGGGAGAGTCCTACGAGCAGTACTTC | CASSPDRGESYEQYF
TRBJ1-1 | TRBV5-8 | . | . | TGTGCCAGCAGCTTACCAATATACCGGGGAGTCACTGAAGCTTTCTTT | CASSLPIYRGVTEAFF
TRBJ1-6 | TRBV3-1/TRBV3-2 | . | . | TGTGCCAGCAGCCAAGTGAGCTCTAATAATTCACCCCTCCACTTT | CASSQVSSNNSPLHF
TRBJ2-1 | TRBV7-9 | . | . | TGTGCCAGCAGCCAACTGATTAGCGGCAATGAGCAGTTCTTC | CASSQLISGNEQFF